The source of this T cell receptor beta chain is a study of cytomegalovirus exposure and HLA in healthy donors. The PCR was carried out with 60 Vbeta primers and 13 Jbeta primers. Profiled with immunoSEQ multiplex PCR; TCRdb holds only in-frame clones, not every one. The sample contains fewer than 120,000 clones, around 80% of which appear only once. The germline CDR1 and CDR2 sequences are SGHAT and FQNNGV. The CDR3 runs to 16 residues. V was trimmed by 2 bases and J by 8 bases, leaving 16 bases between them. Everyone who donated was a healthy bone marrow donor. The sequencing input was PBMCs. The clonotype was recovered from a man aged 25-45 years in good health and CMV-seropositive. V is TRBV11-2 and J is TRBJ1-6; D may be TRBD1 (5 bases). The CDR3 region is CASSLQPSSGDSPLHF. CDR3 nucleotides: TGTGCCAGCAGCTTACAACCGAGCTCGGGGGATTCACCCCTCCACTTT.